This T cell receptor beta chain was documented in a study of blood T cell repertoires in COVID-19. Clones were sequenced by immunoSEQ multiplex PCR, and TCRdb holds only the in-frame ones, with some missing. The table shows approximately 100,000 clones, with 65% to 90% occurring only once. Between the trimmed V and J ends, which lost 8 bases and 5 bases, there was a span of 9 bases. Germline CDR1 reads MDHEN; CDR2 reads SYDVKM. CDR3 size: 11 residues. This receptor was obtained from a woman aged 45 to 65 who had recovered from COVID-19. Sequenced sample: PBMCs or T cells enriched from blood (not recorded which). V usage is TRBV28 and J usage is TRBJ2-5; a weak D match, TRBD2 (6 bases). The CDR3 bases are TGTGCCAGCGAGGGGAGGGAGACCCAGTACTTC. Its protein product is CASEGRETQYF.